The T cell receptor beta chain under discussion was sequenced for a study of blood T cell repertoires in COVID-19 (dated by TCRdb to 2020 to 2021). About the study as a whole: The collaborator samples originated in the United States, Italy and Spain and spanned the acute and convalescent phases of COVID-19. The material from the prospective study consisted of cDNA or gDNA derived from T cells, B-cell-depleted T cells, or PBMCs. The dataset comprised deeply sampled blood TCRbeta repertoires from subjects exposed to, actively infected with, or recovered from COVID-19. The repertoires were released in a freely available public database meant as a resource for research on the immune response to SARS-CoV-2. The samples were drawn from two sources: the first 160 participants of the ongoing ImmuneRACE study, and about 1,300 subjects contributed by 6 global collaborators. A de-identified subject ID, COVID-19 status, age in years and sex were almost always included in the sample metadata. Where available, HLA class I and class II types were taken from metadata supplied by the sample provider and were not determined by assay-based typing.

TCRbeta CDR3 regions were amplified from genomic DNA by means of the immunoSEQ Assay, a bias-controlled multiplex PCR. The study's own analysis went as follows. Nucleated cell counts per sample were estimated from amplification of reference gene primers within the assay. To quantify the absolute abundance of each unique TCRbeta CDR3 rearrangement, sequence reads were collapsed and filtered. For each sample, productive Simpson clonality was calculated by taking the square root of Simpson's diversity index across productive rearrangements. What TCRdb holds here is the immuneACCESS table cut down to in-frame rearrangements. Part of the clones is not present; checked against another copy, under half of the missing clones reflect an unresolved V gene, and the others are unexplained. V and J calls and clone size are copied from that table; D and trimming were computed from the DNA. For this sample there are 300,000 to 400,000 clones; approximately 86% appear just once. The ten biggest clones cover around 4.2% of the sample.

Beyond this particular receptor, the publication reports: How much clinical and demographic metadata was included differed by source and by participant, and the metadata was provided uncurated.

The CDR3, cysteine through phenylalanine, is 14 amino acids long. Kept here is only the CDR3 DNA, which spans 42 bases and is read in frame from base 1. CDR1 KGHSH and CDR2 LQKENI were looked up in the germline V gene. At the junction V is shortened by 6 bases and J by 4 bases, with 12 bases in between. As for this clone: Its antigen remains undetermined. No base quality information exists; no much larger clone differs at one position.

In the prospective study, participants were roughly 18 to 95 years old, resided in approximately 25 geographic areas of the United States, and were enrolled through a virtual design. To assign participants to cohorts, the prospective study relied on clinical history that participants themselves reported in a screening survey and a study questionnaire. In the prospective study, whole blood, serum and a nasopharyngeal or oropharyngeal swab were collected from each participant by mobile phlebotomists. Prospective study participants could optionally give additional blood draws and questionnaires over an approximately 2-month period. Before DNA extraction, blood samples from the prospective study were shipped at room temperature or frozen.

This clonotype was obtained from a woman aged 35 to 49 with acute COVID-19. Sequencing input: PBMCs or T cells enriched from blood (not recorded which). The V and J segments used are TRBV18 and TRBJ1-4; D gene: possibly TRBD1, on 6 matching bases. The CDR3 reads CASSSKGDNEKLFF. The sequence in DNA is TGTGCCAGCTCTAGCAAGGGGGATAATGAAAAACTGTTTTTT.